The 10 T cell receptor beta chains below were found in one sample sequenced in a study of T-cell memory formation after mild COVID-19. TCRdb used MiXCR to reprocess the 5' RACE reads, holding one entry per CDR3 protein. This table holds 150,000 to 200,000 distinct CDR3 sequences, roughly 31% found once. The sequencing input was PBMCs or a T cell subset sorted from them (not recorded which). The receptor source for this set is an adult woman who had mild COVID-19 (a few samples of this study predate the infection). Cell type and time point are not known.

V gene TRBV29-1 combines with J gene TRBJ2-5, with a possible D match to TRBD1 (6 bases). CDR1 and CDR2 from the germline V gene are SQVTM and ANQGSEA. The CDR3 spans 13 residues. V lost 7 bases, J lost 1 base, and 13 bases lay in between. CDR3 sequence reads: CSETGQLQETQYF. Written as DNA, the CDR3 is TGCAGCGAGACGGGACAACTCCAAGAGACCCAGTACTTC.

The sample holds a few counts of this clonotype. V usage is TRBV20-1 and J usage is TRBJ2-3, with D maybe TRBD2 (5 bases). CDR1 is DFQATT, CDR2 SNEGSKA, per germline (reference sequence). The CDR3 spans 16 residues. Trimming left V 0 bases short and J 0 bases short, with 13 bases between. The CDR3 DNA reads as TGCAGTGCTAGAGATTTTGCTAGCCATAGCACAGATACGCAGTATTTT. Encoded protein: CSARDFASHSTDTQYF.

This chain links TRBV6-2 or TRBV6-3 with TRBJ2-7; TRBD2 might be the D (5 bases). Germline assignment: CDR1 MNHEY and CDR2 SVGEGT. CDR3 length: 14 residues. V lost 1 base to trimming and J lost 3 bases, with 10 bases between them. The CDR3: CASSYYASSYEQYF. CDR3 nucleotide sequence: TGTGCCAGCAGTTACTATGCTAGCAGCTACGAGCAGTACTTC.

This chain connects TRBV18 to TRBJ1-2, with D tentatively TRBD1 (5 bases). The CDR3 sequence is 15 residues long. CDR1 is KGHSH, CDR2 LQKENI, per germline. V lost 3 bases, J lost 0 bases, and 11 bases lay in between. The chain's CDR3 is CASSPWDGSNYGYTF. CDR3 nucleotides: TGTGCCAGCTCACCCTGGGACGGATCTAACTATGGCTACACCTTC.

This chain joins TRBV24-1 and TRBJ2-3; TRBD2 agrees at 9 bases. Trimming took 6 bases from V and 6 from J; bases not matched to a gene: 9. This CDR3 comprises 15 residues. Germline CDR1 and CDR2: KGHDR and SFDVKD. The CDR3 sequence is CATSRGSGSPDTQYF. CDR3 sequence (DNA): TGTGCCACCAGTCGCGGTAGCGGGAGTCCCGATACGCAGTATTTT.

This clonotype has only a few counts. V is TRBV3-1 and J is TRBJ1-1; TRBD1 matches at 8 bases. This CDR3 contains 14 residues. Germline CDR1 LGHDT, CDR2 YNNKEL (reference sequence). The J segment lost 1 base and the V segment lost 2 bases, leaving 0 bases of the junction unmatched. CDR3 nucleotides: TGTGCCAGCAGCCAACAGGGGGCGAACACTGAAGCTTTCTTT. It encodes CASSQQGANTEAFF.

The CDR3 reads CASSQEFTSGSHNEQFF. The CDR3 coding sequence is TGTGCCAGCAGCCAAGAATTCACTAGCGGGAGCCACAATGAGCAGTTCTTC. The V gene is TRBV4-2, the J gene TRBJ2-1; 11 positions match TRBD2. V was pared by 0 bases and J by 5 bases, with 6 bases of the junction left unmatched. Germline lookup yields CDR1 LGHNA and CDR2 YNFKEQ. The CDR3 is 17 residues long.

CDR3 DNA sequence: TGTGCCAGCATCCTGGGGACGGGGAATAATTCACCCCTCCACTTT. Protein sequence: CASILGTGNNSPLHF. This chain uses TRBV12-3 or TRBV12-4 with TRBJ1-6; weak D call: TRBD1 (5 bases). Trimming took off 7 bases at V and 5 bases at J, with 15 bases between the two ends. The CDR3 is 15 amino acids.

CDR3 nucleotides: TGTGCCAGCAGTTTACGGCCAGAGAATCAGCCCCAGCATTTT. It yields the protein CASSLRPENQPQHF. The chain uses TRBV12-3 or TRBV12-4 and TRBJ1-5; D is unresolved. Trimming removed 2 bases at V and 4 bases at J, with 9 bases between. The CDR3 extends over 14 amino acids.

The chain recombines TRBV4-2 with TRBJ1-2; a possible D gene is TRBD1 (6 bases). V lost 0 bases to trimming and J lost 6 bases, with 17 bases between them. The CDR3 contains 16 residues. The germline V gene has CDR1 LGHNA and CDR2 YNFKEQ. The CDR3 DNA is TGTGCCAGCAGCCAAGATACCCGAGGGGGGGGGAATGGCTACACCTTC. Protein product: CASSQDTRGGGNGYTF.